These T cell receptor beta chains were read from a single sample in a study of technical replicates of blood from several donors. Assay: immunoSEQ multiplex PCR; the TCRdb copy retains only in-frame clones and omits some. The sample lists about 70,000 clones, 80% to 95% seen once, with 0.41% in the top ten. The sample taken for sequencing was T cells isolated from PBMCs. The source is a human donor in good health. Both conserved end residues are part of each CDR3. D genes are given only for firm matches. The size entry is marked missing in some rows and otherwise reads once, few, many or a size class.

CDR3: CASMLGGGQNTEAFF
DNA: TGTGCCAGCATGCTCGGCGGAGGGCAGAACACTGAAGCTTTCTTT
D: NA
V: TRBV2
length: 15
J: TRBJ1-1
size: NA

CDR3: CASSEALRQDEKLFF
DNA: TGTGCCAGCAGTGAAGCATTAAGACAGGATGAAAAACTGTTTTTT
D: NA
V: TRBV6-1
length: 15
J: TRBJ1-4
size: NA

CDR3: CATSETGLTYNEQFF
DNA: TGTGCCACCAGTGAGACAGGGCTGACCTACAATGAGCAGTTCTTC
D: TRBD1
V: TRBV15
length: 15
J: TRBJ2-1
size: NA

CDR3: CATTGGYEQYF
DNA: TGTGCCACCACGGGGGGCTACGAGCAGTACTTC
D: TRBD2
V: TRBV10-3
length: 11
J: TRBJ2-7
size: NA

CDR3: CASSPRTGTNQPQHF
DNA: TGTGCCAGCTCACCACGCACAGGGACCAATCAGCCCCAGCATTTT
D: NA
V: TRBV18
length: 15
J: TRBJ1-5
size: NA

CDR3: CASSKVRQEGSEAFF
DNA: TGTGCCAGCAGTAAAGTAAGACAGGAAGGTTCTGAAGCTTTCTTT
D: NA
V: TRBV6-1
length: 15
J: TRBJ1-1
size: NA

CDR3: CASSLGDRGYGYTF
DNA: TGTGCCAGCAGCTTAGGTGACAGGGGCTATGGCTACACCTTC
D: TRBD1
V: TRBV11-2
length: 14
J: TRBJ1-2
size: NA

CDR3: CASSLVGGRTEAFF
DNA: TGTGCCAGCAGCTTGGTAGGGGGCCGGACTGAAGCTTTCTTT
D: TRBD1
V: TRBV5-6
length: 14
J: TRBJ1-1
size: NA

CDR3: CASNPRTGGTGELFF
DNA: TGTGCCAGCAACCCTCGGACAGGGGGGACCGGGGAGCTGTTTTTT
D: TRBD1
V: TRBV6-5
length: 15
J: TRBJ2-2
size: NA

CDR3: CSVEGQGTGELFF
DNA: TGCAGCGTTGAGGGGCAGGGGACCGGGGAGCTGTTTTTT
D: NA
V: TRBV29-1
length: 13
J: TRBJ2-2
size: NA

CDR3: CARTKPRDRREYEQYF
DNA: TGTGCCAGGACAAAACCACGGGACAGAAGAGAGTACGAGCAGTACTTC
D: TRBD1
V: TRBV5-6
length: 16
J: TRBJ2-7
size: once

CDR3: CSATGIGTEAFF
DNA: TGCAGCGCCACAGGGATCGGGACTGAAGCTTTCTTT
D: NA
V: TRBV29-1
length: 12
J: TRBJ1-1
size: many

CDR3: CASSHHSGSRAGELFF
DNA: TGCGCCAGCAGCCACCATAGCGGGAGCCGGGCCGGGGAGCTGTTTTTT
D: TRBD2
V: TRBV4-3
length: 16
J: TRBJ2-2
size: NA

CDR3: CASSLQGAQNTEAFF
DNA: TGTGCCAGCAGCCTCCAGGGGGCGCAGAACACTGAAGCTTTCTTT
D: TRBD1
V: TRBV4-2
length: 15
J: TRBJ1-1
size: few

CDR3: CASIGDLREMYF
DNA: TGCGCCAGTATAGGGGACTTGCGAGAAATGTACTTC
D: NA
V: TRBV5-1
length: 12
J: TRBJ2-7
size: NA

CDR3: CSVEESLMNTEAFF
DNA: TGCAGCGTTGAAGAATCTCTTATGAACACTGAAGCTTTCTTT
D: NA
V: TRBV29-1
length: 14
J: TRBJ1-1
size: few

CDR3: CAISESGRWGTEAFF
DNA: TGTGCCATCAGTGAGTCCGGGAGGTGGGGAACTGAAGCTTTCTTT
D: NA
V: TRBV10-3
length: 15
J: TRBJ1-1
size: NA

CDR3: CSVAGQGVGNTEAFF
DNA: TGCAGCGTTGCAGGTCAGGGCGTGGGAAACACTGAAGCTTTCTTT
D: NA
V: TRBV29-1
length: 15
J: TRBJ1-1
size: NA

CDR3: CASSIDRYDYQPQHF
DNA: TGTGCCAGTAGTATTGACAGGTATGATTATCAGCCCCAGCATTTT
D: NA
V: TRBV19
length: 15
J: TRBJ1-5
size: NA

CDR3: CASSKGPAGNNEQFF
DNA: TGTGCCAGCAGCAAAGGCCCCGCGGGTAACAATGAGCAGTTCTTC
D: NA
V: TRBV21-1
length: 15
J: TRBJ2-1
size: NA

CDR3: CASSPGARGTDTQYF
DNA: TGTGCCAGCAGCCCGGGAGCGAGGGGCACAGATACGCAGTATTTT
D: NA
V: TRBV27
length: 15
J: TRBJ2-3
size: NA

CDR3: CSVGQGYGYTF
DNA: TGCAGCGTTGGACAGGGCTATGGCTACACCTTC
D: TRBD1
V: TRBV29-1
length: 11
J: TRBJ1-2
size: NA

CDR3: CASHRRSSGANVLTF
DNA: TGTGCCAGCCACAGGAGAAGCTCTGGGGCCAACGTCCTGACTTTC
D: NA
V: TRBV28
length: 15
J: TRBJ2-6
size: NA

CDR3: CAISESVGDSEKLFF
DNA: TGTGCCATCAGTGAGTCGGTAGGGGATAGTGAAAAACTGTTTTTT
D: NA
V: TRBV10-3
length: 15
J: TRBJ1-4
size: NA

CDR3: CASSGRQLTEAFF
DNA: TGTGCCAGCAGCGGACGACAGCTAACTGAAGCTTTCTTT
D: NA
V: TRBV4-2
length: 13
J: TRBJ1-1
size: NA

CDR3: CASSSWDRDYEQYF
DNA: TGTGCCAGTAGTAGCTGGGACAGGGACTACGAGCAGTACTTC
D: TRBD1
V: TRBV19
length: 14
J: TRBJ2-7
size: NA

CDR3: CASRTGLVYEQYF
DNA: TGTGCCAGCAGAACAGGACTAGTCTACGAGCAGTACTTC
D: TRBD2
V: TRBV6-1
length: 13
J: TRBJ2-7
size: once

CDR3: CAWEGDLAGGTDTQYF
DNA: TGTGCCTGGGAAGGTGATCTAGCGGGAGGGACAGATACGCAGTATTTT
D: TRBD2
V: TRBV30
length: 16
J: TRBJ2-3
size: NA

CDR3: CASRATVAGDFETQYF
DNA: TGTGCCAGCCGGGCGACGGTAGCGGGAGATTTCGAGACCCAGTACTTC
D: TRBD2
V: TRBV27
length: 16
J: TRBJ2-5
size: NA

CDR3: CASSTGTSGIYEQYF
DNA: TGTGCCAGCAGTACCGGGACTAGCGGAATCTACGAGCAGTACTTC
D: TRBD2
V: TRBV9
length: 15
J: TRBJ2-7
size: NA

CDR3: CAWSVGGAPYRTDTQYF
DNA: TGTGCCTGGAGTGTAGGGGGAGCCCCTTACCGCACAGATACGCAGTATTTT
D: NA
V: TRBV30
length: 17
J: TRBJ2-3
size: NA

CDR3: CASSAGVNEQFF
DNA: TGCGCCAGCAGTGCAGGGGTTAATGAGCAGTTCTTC
D: NA
V: TRBV5-1
length: 12
J: TRBJ2-1
size: NA

CDR3: CASSSMGDSYEQYF
DNA: TGTGCCAGCAGCTCAATGGGGGACTCATACGAGCAGTACTTC
D: NA
V: TRBV7-3
length: 14
J: TRBJ2-7
size: NA

CDR3: CASSRGDSLWLDNEQFF
DNA: TGTGCCAGCAGCCGGGGGGACAGCCTATGGTTAGACAATGAGCAGTTCTTC
D: NA
V: TRBV14
length: 17
J: TRBJ2-1
size: once

CDR3: CASSQAPATNEKLFF
DNA: TGCGCCAGCAGCCAAGCCCCTGCAACTAATGAAAAACTGTTTTTT
D: NA
V: TRBV4-3
length: 15
J: TRBJ1-4
size: NA

CDR3: CASSVEGGSYEQYF
DNA: TGTGCCAGCAGCGTAGAAGGCGGATCCTACGAGCAGTACTTC
D: NA
V: TRBV9
length: 14
J: TRBJ2-7
size: NA

CDR3: CASSPGTGQPQHF
DNA: TGTGCCAGTAGTCCCGGGACAGGCCAGCCCCAGCATTTT
D: TRBD1
V: TRBV19
length: 13
J: TRBJ1-5
size: NA

CDR3: CASRRQTATNEKLFF
DNA: TGTGCCAGCAGAAGGCAGACTGCAACTAATGAAAAACTGTTTTTT
D: NA
V: TRBV2
length: 15
J: TRBJ1-4
size: NA

CDR3: CASGTSGNYEQYF
DNA: TGTGCCAGCGGGACTAGCGGGAACTACGAGCAGTACTTC
D: TRBD2
V: TRBV2
length: 13
J: TRBJ2-7
size: NA

CDR3: CASSEGPDAEAFF
DNA: TGTGCCAGCAGTGAAGGGCCAGATGCTGAAGCTTTCTTT
D: NA
V: TRBV6-1
length: 13
J: TRBJ1-1
size: NA

CDR3: CAWSVGGTGHYEQYF
DNA: TGTGCCTGGAGTGTAGGAGGGACAGGGCATTACGAGCAGTACTTC
D: TRBD1
V: TRBV30
length: 15
J: TRBJ2-7
size: NA

CDR3: CASSEAPSNEQFF
DNA: TGTGCCAGCAGTGAAGCGCCTAGCAATGAGCAGTTCTTC
D: NA
V: TRBV2
length: 13
J: TRBJ2-1
size: NA

CDR3: CASSPLGGLVDTQYF
DNA: TGTGCCAGCAGTCCCCTAGGGGGTTTAGTGGATACGCAGTATTTT
D: NA
V: TRBV27
length: 15
J: TRBJ2-3
size: once

CDR3: CASSVGTSGRNEQFF
DNA: TGTGCCAGCAGCGTAGGGACTAGCGGTAGAAATGAGCAGTTCTTC
D: TRBD2
V: TRBV9
length: 15
J: TRBJ2-1
size: once

CDR3: CATSIQSSDRNEQYF
DNA: TGTGCCACCAGCATACAATCTTCGGACAGAAACGAGCAGTACTTC
D: NA
V: TRBV15
length: 15
J: TRBJ2-7
size: NA

CDR3: CAWSRQANTEAFF
DNA: TGTGCCTGGAGCCGTCAGGCTAACACTGAAGCTTTCTTT
D: NA
V: TRBV30
length: 13
J: TRBJ1-1
size: NA